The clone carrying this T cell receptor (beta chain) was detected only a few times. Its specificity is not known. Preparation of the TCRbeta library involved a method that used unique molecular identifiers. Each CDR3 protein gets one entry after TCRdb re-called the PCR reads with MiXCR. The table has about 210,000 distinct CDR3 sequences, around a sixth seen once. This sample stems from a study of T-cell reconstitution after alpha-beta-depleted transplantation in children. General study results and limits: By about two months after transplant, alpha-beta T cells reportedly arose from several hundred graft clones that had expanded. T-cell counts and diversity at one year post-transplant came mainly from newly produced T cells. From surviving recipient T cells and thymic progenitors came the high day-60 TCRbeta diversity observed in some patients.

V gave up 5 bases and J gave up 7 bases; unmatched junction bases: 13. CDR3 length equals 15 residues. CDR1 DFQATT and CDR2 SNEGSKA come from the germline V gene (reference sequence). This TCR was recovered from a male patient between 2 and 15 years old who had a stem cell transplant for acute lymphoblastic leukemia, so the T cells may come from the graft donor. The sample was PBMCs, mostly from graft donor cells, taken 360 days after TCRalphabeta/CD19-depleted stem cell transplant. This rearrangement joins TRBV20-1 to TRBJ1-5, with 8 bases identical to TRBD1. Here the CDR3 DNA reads TGCAGTGCTGGAGGGGCCGGACAGGGAGGGCAGCCCCAGCATTTT. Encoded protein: CSAGGAGQGGQPQHF.